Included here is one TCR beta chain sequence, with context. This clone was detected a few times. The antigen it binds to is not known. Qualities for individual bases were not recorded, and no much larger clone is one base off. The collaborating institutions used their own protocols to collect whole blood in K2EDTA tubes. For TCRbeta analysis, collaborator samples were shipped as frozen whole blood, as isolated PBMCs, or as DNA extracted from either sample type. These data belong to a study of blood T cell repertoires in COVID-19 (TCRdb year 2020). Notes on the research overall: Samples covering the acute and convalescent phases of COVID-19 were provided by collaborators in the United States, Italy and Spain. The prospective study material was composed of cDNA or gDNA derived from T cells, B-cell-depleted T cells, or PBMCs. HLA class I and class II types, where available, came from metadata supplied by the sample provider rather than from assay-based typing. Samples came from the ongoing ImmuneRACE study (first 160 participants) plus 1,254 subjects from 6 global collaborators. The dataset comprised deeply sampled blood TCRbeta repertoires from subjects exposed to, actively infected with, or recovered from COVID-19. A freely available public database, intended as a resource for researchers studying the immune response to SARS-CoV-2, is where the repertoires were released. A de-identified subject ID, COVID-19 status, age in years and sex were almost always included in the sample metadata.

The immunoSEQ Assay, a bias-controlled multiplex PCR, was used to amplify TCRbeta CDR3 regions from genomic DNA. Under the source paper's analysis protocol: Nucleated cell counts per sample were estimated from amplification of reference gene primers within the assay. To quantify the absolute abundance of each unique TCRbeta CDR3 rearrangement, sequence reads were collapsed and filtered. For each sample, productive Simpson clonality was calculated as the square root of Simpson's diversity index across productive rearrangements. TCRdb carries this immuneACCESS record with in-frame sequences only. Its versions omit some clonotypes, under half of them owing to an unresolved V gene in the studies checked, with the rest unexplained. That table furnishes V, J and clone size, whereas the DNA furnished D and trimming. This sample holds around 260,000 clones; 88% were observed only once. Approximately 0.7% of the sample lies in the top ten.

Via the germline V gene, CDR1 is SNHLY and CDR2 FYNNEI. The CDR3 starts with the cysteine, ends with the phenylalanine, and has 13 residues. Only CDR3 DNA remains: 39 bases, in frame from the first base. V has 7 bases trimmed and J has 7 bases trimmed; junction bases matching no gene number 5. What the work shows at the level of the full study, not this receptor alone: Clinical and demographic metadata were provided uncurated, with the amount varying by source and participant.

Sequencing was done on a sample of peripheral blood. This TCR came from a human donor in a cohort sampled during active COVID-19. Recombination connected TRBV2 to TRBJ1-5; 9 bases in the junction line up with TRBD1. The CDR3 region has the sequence CASNRDREQPQHF. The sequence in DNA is TGTGCCAGCAATCGGGACAGGGAACAGCCCCAGCATTTT.